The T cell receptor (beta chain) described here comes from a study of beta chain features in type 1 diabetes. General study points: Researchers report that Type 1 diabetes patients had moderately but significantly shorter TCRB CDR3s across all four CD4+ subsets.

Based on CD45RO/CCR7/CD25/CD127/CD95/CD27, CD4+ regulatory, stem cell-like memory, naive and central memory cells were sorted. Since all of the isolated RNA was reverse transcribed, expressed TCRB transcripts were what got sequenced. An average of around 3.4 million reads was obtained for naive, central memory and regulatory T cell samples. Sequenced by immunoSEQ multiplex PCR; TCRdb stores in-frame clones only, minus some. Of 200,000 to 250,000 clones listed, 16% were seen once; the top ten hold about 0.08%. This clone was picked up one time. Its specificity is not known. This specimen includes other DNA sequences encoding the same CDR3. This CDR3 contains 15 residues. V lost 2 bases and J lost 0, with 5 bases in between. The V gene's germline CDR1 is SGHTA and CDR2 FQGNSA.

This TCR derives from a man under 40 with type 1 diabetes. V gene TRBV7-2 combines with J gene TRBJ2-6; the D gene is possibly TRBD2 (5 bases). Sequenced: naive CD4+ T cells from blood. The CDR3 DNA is TGTGCCAGCAGCTTACGGGGCTCTGGGGCCAACGTCCTGACTTTC. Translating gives CASSLRGSGANVLTF.